This entry is about one T cell receptor beta chain. The table lists this clonotype with a few counts. What antigen it recognizes has not been identified. It has no much larger one-base neighbor in the sample; base qualities were not kept. This specimen belongs to a study of blood T cells in healthy people across ages (dated by TCRdb to between 2014 and 2017). Regarding the research as a whole: Template switching captured roughly one uniquely barcoded TCR beta cDNA molecule per two T cells in model experiments. The study measured age-related changes in TCR beta repertoire diversity using deep sequencing normalized with unique cDNA molecular identifiers. Four age groups were formed from the donors: young (average roughly 15 years), middle-aged (approximately 40), aged (approximately 60) and long-lived (about 80). To avoid experimental bias, donors of different ages were distributed randomly across sequencing lanes. For two donors (one aged 18 to 29 and one aged 80 or older), the study analyzed two additional independent replicas of 1 million unique cDNA reads from the same blood draw.

Based on the germline V gene, the CDR1 and CDR2 sequences are MDHEN and SYDVKM. Including cysteine and phenylalanine, the CDR3 has 15 amino acids. Only the CDR3 region is kept as DNA, spanning 45 bases read in frame from base 1. V is trimmed back by 2 bases and J by 7 bases, and the junction contains 10 bases that no gene match accounts for. The donors were 40 or so Caucasian individuals from Russia, aged roughly 6 to 100 years, who were systemically healthy. Around 10 milliliters of peripheral blood were collected from each donor into EDTA-treated Vacutainer tubes. Ficoll-Paque density-gradient centrifugation was used to isolate PBMCs, with at least 6.5 million per sample. Total RNA, at least 5 micrograms per sample, was extracted from PBMCs with Trizol reagent. Naive CD45RAhigh/CD27high T cell percentages were measured by flow cytometry on a PBMC aliquot from every donor. The library was made by 5' RACE. The sequencer listed for this sample is Illumina HiSeq 2500. The second PCR ran for roughly 7 to 11 cycles and used a J-beta primer mix along with a sample-barcoded 5' primer. Each TCR beta cDNA molecule received a unique molecular identifier from a template-switch 5' adaptor carrying 12 random nucleotides. At least 2.5 million CDR3-containing paired-end reads were obtained from each sample. First-strand cDNA synthesis was performed from all RNA using the Mint cDNA synthesis kit, with priming by a TRBC-specific oligonucleotide. After uracil-DNA glycosylase treatment, a first 18-cycle PCR used universal primers M1SS and BC2_uni_R on all cDNA. For the original study's pipeline: Normalization of each sample was performed by random selection of 1 million high-quality reads, each carrying a distinct molecular identifier. Instead of being binned into consensus sequences, reads that shared molecular identifiers were thrown out. MiTCR, set to a Q25 quality threshold and the strictest error-elimination algorithm, was used for CDR3 identification, clonotype clustering and error correction. A nonparametric unseen species model with Euler transformation was used to estimate lower-bound total TCR beta diversity. TCRdb trimmed public reads at Q25 via fastp, called clones via MiXCR and kept in-frame beta chains. Here each entry gathers all rows of one CDR3 protein and keeps the most common genes and DNA. Here the V and J calls rest on TCRdb's processing, not on the authors' analysis. The sample table records under 1,000,000 distinct CDR3 sequences; around 45% of these occur just once. Clones ranked in the top ten supply less than 20% of the sample.

General findings and caveats noted by the study authors: A strong correlation was found between observed TCR beta diversity and the percentage of naive T cells measured by flow cytometry. Observed TCR beta diversity per million T cells fell roughly linearly with age, and a significant reduction was already apparent by age around 44. Because donor CMV infection status was unknown, age-related changes in expanded clonotypes were potentially confounded. Estimates of total diversity based on one million sequenced T cells were regarded as lower bounds and as underestimates. Since profiling was done on bulk unsorted PBMCs, naive and antigen-experienced compartments could not be conclusively compared. The long-lived group showed more naive CD4+ T cells, fewer expanded clones and increased TCR diversity than the aged group, suggesting age selection.

In this chain, TRBV28 is recombined with TRBJ2-5, and 7 junctional nucleotides match TRBD1. This TCR derives from an older man in good health. The sample comprised blood. The DNA sequence is given as TGTGCCAGCAGTTTAGGAGGACAGGCTGTTGGGACCCAGTACTTC. This translates into CASSLGGQAVGTQYF.